This entry lists 13 T cell receptor beta chains sequenced from one sample in a study of T cell responses to AZD1222 COVID-19 vaccine. Some clones are missing from TCRdb's copy, which holds only in-frame ones; the method was immunoSEQ multiplex PCR. Here the sample spans 120,000 or so clones, around 90% being singletons. Material: peripheral blood, obtained 28 days after the second AZD1222 dose. The source is an adult who received the AZD1222 COVID-19 vaccine.

The chain carries TRBV3-1 (or the pseudogene TRBV3-2) and TRBJ2-1; possibly TRBD1 for D (6 bases). Germline values: CDR1 LGHDT, CDR2 YNNKEL (reference sequence). Trimming cost V 4 bases and J 3 bases, with 10 bases left between them. The length of the CDR3 is 14 residues. The CDR3 sequence is CASSRDRIYNEQFF. CDR3 bases: TGTGCCAGCAGCCGAGACAGGATCTACAATGAGCAGTTCTTC.

J is TRBJ2-3 and V is TRBV9, with D hard to call. In germline, CDR1 is SGDLS, CDR2 YYNGEE. V lost 0 bases, J lost 3 bases, and 17 bases lay in between. The CDR3 has 17 residues. The CDR3 sequence is CASSVASRGHRTDTQYF. In nucleotides, the CDR3 is TGTGCCAGCAGCGTAGCTTCTCGCGGCCACCGAACAGATACGCAGTATTTT. Using reference TRBV9 and TRBJ2-3 for the parts outside the CDR3, the full variable domain is DSGVTQTPKHLITATGQRVTLRCSPRSGDLSVYWYQQSLDQGLQFLIQYYNGEERAKGNILERFSAQQFPDLHSELNLSSLELGDSALYFCASSVASRGHRTDTQYFGPGTRLTVL.

The J gene is TRBJ1-2, the V gene TRBV2, with 7 positions matching TRBD1. Germline V gene lookup returns CDR1 SNHLY and CDR2 FYNNEI. Trimming removed 8 bases from V and 4 bases from J; junction bases left unmatched: 13. This CDR3 region has 15 residues. The CDR3 loop reads CASGEPAGGGYGYTF. CDR3 DNA sequence: TGTGCCAGCGGCGAACCGGCAGGGGGAGGCTATGGCTACACCTTC.

The sample holds one count of this clone. The chain carries TRBV4-1 and TRBJ2-5, with unresolved D. The germline CDR1 and CDR2 sequences are MGHRA and YSYEKL. This CDR3 is built from 14 residues. Trimming cost V 1 base and J 2 bases, with 8 bases left between them. The CDR3 DNA sequence: TGCGCCAGCAGCCAAGTACCCCAACAAGAGACCCAGTACTTC. Protein: CASSQVPQQETQYF.

The rearrangement links TRBV10-2 to TRBJ1-2; D is ambiguous. Trimming removed 3 bases from V and 1 base from J, with 12 bases in between. This CDR3 is 15 amino acids long. CDR1 WSHSY and CDR2 SAAADI come from the germline V gene. The CDR3 loop is CASSEGPRFNYGYTF. The CDR3 DNA reads as TGCGCCAGCAGTGAAGGGCCTCGATTTAACTATGGCTACACCTTC.

The CDR3 here is CASSSTVGSYEQYF. In nucleotides, the CDR3 is TGTGCCAGCAGCAGCACCGTAGGGTCCTACGAGCAGTACTTC. The V call is TRBV9, the J call TRBJ2-7; no reliable D call. V dropped 4 bases and J dropped 1 base, with 12 bases sitting between them. This CDR3 spans 14 amino acids. Germline V gene lookup returns CDR1 SGDLS and CDR2 YYNGEE.

This rearrangement joins TRBV6-2 or TRBV6-3 to TRBJ2-3; a weak D match, TRBD2 (6 bases). The CDR3 is 15 amino acids. Trimming cost V 2 bases and J 2 bases, with 11 bases left between them. Germline V lookup: CDR1 MNHEY, CDR2 SVGEGT. CDR3: CASSYRRGTTDTQYF. CDR3 bases: TGTGCCAGCAGTTACCGGCGGGGAACCACAGATACGCAGTATTTT.

This sequence joins TRBV10-1 and TRBJ2-3, with TRBD2 matching over 13 bases. The germline V gene encodes CDR1 WNHNN and CDR2 SYGVQD (reference sequence). With 4 bases clipped from V and 5 bases from J, the junction kept 21 bases outside the gene matches. The CDR3 runs 21 residues. The CDR3 DNA reads TGCGCCAGCAGTGGGAGGGCCCGGGCACTAGCGGGAGGGGTGGTCGGAGATACGCAGTATTTT. Protein product: CASSGRARALAGGVVGDTQYF.

The chain has TRBV6-5 and TRBJ1-5, with D perhaps TRBD1 (5 bases). Deletions cut 7 bases from V and 7 bases from J, with 20 bases between. The CDR3 contains 15 residues. Germline V gene lookup returns CDR1 MNHEY and CDR2 SVGAGI. CDR3 protein: CASTLMGDRAQPQHF. DNA of the CDR3: TGTGCCAGCACCCTCATGGGGGACCGGGCCCAGCCCCAGCATTTT.

In the case of this clone: The junction differs from germline at one of its ends, possibly a read error. The chain employs TRBV29-1 and TRBJ2-1; TRBD2 is a possible D gene (6 bases). CDR1 is SQVTM and CDR2 is ANQGSEA in the germline V gene. This CDR3 contains 17 residues. CDR3 region: CSAEIATGLSIYNEQFF. The CDR3 DNA sequence: TGCAGCGCTGAAATCGCTACGGGACTTAGCATTTACAATGAGCAGTTCTTC.

The rearrangement joins TRBV7-9 to TRBJ1-4, with 7 bases that match TRBD1. V shed 3 bases, J shed 6 bases, and the junction held 7 bases outside the gene matches. The CDR3 spans 15 residues. The V gene's germline CDR1 is SEHNR and CDR2 FQNEAQ (reference sequence). CDR3 nucleotide sequence: TGTGCCAGCAGCTTTCGACAGGGCAGTGATGAAAAACTGTTTTTT. Its translation: CASSFRQGSDEKLFF.

The genes are TRBV19 and TRBJ1-4; 10 nucleotides match TRBD1. The CDR3 runs 15 residues. CDR1 is LNHDA and CDR2 is SQIVND in the germline V gene (reference sequence). V trimming: 8 bases; J trimming: 4 bases; junction bases outside the gene matches: 7. This CDR3 is CASRSRTGGNEKLFF. CDR3 nucleotide sequence: TGTGCCAGTCGAAGCCGGACAGGGGGTAATGAAAAACTGTTTTTT.

The V gene is TRBV5-4, the J gene TRBJ2-5, with D perhaps TRBD1 (7 bases). Trimming left V 4 bases short and J 4 bases short, with 14 bases between. The CDR3 extends over 14 amino acids. The germline V gene has CDR1 SGHNT and CDR2 YYREEE (reference sequence). CDR3 residues: CASSPQGGIETQYF. The CDR3 bases are TGTGCCAGCAGCCCTCAGGGGGGCATAGAGACCCAGTACTTC.